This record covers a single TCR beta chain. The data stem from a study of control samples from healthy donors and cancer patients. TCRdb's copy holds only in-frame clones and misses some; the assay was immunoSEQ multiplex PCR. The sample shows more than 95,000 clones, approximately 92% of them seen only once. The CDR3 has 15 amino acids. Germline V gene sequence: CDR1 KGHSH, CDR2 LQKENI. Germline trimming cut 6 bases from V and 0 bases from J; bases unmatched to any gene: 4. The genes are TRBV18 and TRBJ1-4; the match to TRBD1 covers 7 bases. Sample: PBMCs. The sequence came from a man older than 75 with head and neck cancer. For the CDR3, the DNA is TGTGCCAGCTCCCGCGGACAGGCAACTAATGAAAAACTGTTTTTT. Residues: CASSRGQATNEKLFF.